Detailed here is one TCR beta chain. Its antigen is not identified. These data belong to a study of cytomegalovirus exposure and HLA in healthy donors. Study-wide findings and caveats: In a later analysis, several top co-occurrence clusters appeared linked to parvovirus B19, influenza, CMV and Epstein-Barr virus.

The study ran its PCR with 60 Vbeta and 13 Jbeta primers. The table came from immunoSEQ multiplex PCR; TCRdb's copy has only in-frame clones and leaves some out. The sample includes about 170,000 clones, around 84% of them seen just once. Sequencing input: PBMCs. The sequence derives from a man younger than 40 in good health and CMV-seropositive.

CDR3 nucleotides: TGTGCCAGCGGTGTCCCGGGACAGTCGGAAAAACTGTTTTTT. Translation gives CASGVPGQSEKLFF. J is TRBJ1-4 and V is TRBV2; TRBD1 matches 7 bases. The germline gives CDR1 SNHLY, CDR2 FYNNEI. This CDR3 has 14 residues. V was clipped by 8 bases and J by 8 bases; unmatched bases: 11. Full variable domain (remainder filled in from reference TRBV2 and TRBJ1-4): EPEVTQTPSHQVTQMGQEVILRCVPISNHLYFYWYRQILGQKVEFLVSFYNNEISEKSEIFDDQFSVERPDGSNFTLKIRSTKLEDSAMYFCASGVPGQSEKLFFGSGTQLSVL.